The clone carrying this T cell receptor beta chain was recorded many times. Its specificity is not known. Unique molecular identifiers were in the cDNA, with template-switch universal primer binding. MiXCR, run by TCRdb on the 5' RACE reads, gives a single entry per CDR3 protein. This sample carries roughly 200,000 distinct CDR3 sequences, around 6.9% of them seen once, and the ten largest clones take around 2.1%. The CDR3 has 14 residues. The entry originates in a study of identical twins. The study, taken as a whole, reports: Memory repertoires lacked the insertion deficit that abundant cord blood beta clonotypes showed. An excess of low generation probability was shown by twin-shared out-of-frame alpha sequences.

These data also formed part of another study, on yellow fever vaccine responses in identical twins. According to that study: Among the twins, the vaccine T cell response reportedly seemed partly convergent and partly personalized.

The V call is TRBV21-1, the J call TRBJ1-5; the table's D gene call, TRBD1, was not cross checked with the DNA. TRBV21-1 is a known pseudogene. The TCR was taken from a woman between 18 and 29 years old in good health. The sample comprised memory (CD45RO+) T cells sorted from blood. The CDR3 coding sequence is TGTGCCAGCAGCAAAGCGCGGGGCGGTCAGCCCCAGCATTTT. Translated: CASSKARGGQPQHF.